This T cell receptor (beta chain) is drawn from a study of T cell responses to AZD1222 COVID-19 vaccine (dated by TCRdb to 2020 to 2022). For context, the study as a whole: TCR sequencing was performed for some 250 trial participants, of whom 200 to 220 were given two doses of AZD1222 and some 26 were given two doses of MenACWY control vaccine. Trial participants were enrolled by age into subgroups of 18-55, 56-69 and 70-plus years, and 148, 28 and 57 TCR-sequenced participants, respectively, were included in these subgroups. General study outcomes and caveats: The whole spike protein was spanned by vaccine-associated CD4 TCRs, and dominant responses were seen in regions 160-218 and 743-854. In the small 56-69-year group, the increase in depth fell short of significance, most likely because of low power. Conclusions about previously exposed vaccinees are limited because only six or seven AZD1222 recipients were SARS-CoV-2 seropositive at baseline. Because no day 14 peak-response samples were available, repertoires were characterized only after the peak T cell response. After two AZD1222 doses, spike-specific TCR breadth and depth were significantly higher than at day 0 and than in MenACWY recipients. Most participants were white British and females outnumbered males, and the authors suggested that clonal diversity may have been underestimated. Nearly half of unique spike-specific TCRs reportedly recognized epitopes outside regions mutated in the B.1.351 and B.1.1.7 variants.

This clone was picked up one time. This receptor's antigen is unknown. The record has no base qualities; no much larger clone is one base away. The CDR3 regions of human TCRbeta chains were analyzed by immunosequencing. The original pipeline was this. TCRs in the repertoires were compared against a reference library of SARS-CoV-2-specific TCRs that had been generated with the MIRA antigen-specificity platform. Breadth was defined as the fraction of unique TCRs that were SARS-CoV-2-associated, and depth was defined as the fraction of total T cells that were SARS-CoV-2-associated. Each spike-specific TCR was assigned to its reactive spike region and to a CD4 or CD8 class using the MIRA data. Log10-transformed breadth and depth values were compared by one-way ANOVA with Sidak's multiple comparisons tests. TCRdb took over this immuneACCESS table, retaining in-frame rearrangements with V and J assigned. Such tables are incomplete; in checked studies, under half of the missing clones stem from an unresolved V gene, and the remainder is unexplained. The V and J calls and clone size are taken from that table; D and trimming were inferred from the DNA. The sample table shows 70,000 to 90,000 clones, and 70% to 90% are seen once. The ten largest clones add up to around 10% of the sample.

The CDR3 measures 15 amino acids from cysteine to phenylalanine. The only DNA kept is the CDR3, 45 bases in frame from the first base. The V end loses 0 bases and the J end loses 8 bases, and a stretch of 14 bases separates them. The CDR1 and CDR2 encoded by the germline V gene (reference sequence) are SSHAT and FNYEAQ. Explained via the paper, the time point label denotes: about 28 days (+/-7) after the second vaccine dose. Because spike-specific TCR depth and breadth did not differ between the two schedules, AZD1222 recipients who got a second dose at roughly 4 weeks were pooled with those who got a second dose at roughly 12 weeks. The vaccinee samples were drawn from two UK trials, COV001 and COV002, one of which was a single-blind randomized controlled phase 2/3 trial testing AZD1222 (ChAdOx1 nCoV-19) in healthy adults. For TCRbeta chain sequencing, PBMC samples were collected from trial participants at day 0 and at day 28 after the second dose.

Recombination connected TRBV7-7 to TRBJ2-1; the D region possibly corresponds to TRBD2 (6 bases align). Sequences were derived from peripheral blood, sampled 28 days after the second AZD1222 dose. The clonotype comes from an adult who received the AZD1222 COVID-19 vaccine. The DNA is as follows: TGTGCCAGCAGCTTAGCGGACTCTAGCGTCCATGAGCAGTTCTTC. This codes for CASSLADSSVHEQFF.